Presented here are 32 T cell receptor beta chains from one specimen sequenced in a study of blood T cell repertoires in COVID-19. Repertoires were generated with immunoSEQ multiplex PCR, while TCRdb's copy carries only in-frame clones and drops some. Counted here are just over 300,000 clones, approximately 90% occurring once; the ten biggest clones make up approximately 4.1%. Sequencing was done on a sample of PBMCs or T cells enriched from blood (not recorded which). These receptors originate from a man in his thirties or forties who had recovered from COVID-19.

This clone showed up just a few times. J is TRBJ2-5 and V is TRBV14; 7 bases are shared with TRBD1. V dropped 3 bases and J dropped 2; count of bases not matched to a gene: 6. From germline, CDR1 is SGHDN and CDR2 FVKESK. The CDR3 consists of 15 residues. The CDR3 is CASSHLPGQQETQYF. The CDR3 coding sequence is TGTGCCAGCAGCCACTTACCGGGACAGCAAGAGACCCAGTACTTC.

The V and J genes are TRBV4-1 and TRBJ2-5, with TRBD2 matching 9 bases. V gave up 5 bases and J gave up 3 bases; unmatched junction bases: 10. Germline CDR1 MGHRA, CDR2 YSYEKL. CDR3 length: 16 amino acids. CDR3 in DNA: TGCGCCAGCAGCTTACCGTTAGCGGGAGAGGAAGAGACCCAGTACTTC. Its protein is CASSLPLAGEEETQYF.

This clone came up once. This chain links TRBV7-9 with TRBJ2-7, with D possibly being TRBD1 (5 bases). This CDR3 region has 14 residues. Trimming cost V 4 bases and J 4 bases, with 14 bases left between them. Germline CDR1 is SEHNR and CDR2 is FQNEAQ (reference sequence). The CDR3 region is CASSSQGITYEQYF. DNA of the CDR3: TGTGCCAGCAGCTCTCAGGGCATAACATACGAGCAGTACTTC.

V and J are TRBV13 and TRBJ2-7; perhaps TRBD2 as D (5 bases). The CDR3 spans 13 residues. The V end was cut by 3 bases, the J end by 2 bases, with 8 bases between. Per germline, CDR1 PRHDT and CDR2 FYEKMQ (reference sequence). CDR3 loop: CASSLTTTYEQYF. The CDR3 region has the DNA TGTGCCAGCAGCTTGACTACTACCTACGAGCAGTACTTC.

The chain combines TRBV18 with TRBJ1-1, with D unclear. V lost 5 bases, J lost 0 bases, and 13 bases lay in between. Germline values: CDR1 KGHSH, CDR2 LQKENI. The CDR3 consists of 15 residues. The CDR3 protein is CASSTTREMNTEAFF. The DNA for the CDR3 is TGTGCCAGCTCAACCACCCGGGAGATGAACACTGAAGCTTTCTTT.

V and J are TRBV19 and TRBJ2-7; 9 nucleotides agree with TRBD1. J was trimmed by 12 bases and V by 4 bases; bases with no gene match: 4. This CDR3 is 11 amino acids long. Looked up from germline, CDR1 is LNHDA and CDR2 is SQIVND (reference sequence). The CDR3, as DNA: TGTGCCAGTAGTAGACAGGGGGTGACGTACTTC. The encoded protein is CASSRQGVTYF.

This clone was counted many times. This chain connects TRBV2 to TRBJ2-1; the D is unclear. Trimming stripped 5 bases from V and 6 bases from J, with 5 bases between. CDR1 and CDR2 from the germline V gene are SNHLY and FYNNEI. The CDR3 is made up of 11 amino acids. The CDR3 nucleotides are TGTGCCAGCAGTACTTTCAATGAGCAGTTCTTC. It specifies CASSTFNEQFF.

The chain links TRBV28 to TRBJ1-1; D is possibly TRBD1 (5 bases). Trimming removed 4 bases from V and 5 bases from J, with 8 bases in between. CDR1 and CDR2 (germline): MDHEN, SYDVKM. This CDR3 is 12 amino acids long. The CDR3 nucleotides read TGTGCCAGCAGTTCCAGGGTGACTGAAGCTTTCTTT. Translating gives CASSSRVTEAFF.

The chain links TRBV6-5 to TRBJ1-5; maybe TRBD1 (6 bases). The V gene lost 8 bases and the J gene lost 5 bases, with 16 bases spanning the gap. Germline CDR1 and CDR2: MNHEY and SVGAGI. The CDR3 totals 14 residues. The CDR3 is CASRDIEGDQPQHF. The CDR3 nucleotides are TGTGCCAGCCGAGACATCGAGGGGGATCAGCCCCAGCATTTT.

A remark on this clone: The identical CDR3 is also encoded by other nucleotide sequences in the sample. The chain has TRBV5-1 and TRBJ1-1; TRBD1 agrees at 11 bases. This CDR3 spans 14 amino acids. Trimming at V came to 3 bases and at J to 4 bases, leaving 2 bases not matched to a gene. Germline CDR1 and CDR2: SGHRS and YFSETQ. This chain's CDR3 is CASSSGTGGTEAFF. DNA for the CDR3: TGCGCCAGCAGCTCAGGGACAGGGGGCACTGAAGCTTTCTTT.

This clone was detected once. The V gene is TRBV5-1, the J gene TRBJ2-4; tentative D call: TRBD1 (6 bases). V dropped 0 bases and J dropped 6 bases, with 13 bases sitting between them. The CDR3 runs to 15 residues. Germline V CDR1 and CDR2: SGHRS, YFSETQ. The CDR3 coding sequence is TGCGCCAGCAGCTTGGCCCAGGGGAGTAGAAACATTCAGTACTTC. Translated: CASSLAQGSRNIQYF. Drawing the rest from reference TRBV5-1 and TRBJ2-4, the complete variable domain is KAGVTQTPRYLIKTRGQQVTLSCSPISGHRSVSWYQQTPGQGLQFLFEYFSETQRNKGNFPGRFSGRQFSNSRSEMNVSTLELGDSALYLCASSLAQGSRNIQYFGAGTRLSVL.

The CDR3 region has the DNA TGTGCCAGCAGCTTGGGAGTCTCCCCTGAAGCTTTCTTT. It is translated as CASSLGVSPEAFF. This chain uses TRBV5-4 with TRBJ1-1; D not resolved. Germline V gives CDR1 SGHNT, CDR2 YYREEE (reference sequence). The CDR3 covers 13 residues. The V and J ends lost 0 bases and 6 bases respectively, with 9 bases between them.

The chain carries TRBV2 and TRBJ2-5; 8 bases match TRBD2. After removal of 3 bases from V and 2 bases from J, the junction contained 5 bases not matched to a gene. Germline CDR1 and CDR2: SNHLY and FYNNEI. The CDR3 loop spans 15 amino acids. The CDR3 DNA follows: TGTGCCAGCAGTGACCGGGGGGGTACTCAAGAGACCCAGTACTTC. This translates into CASSDRGGTQETQYF.

In DNA, the CDR3 is TGTGCCAGCAGCTACTGGACTAGCGCTAGCTCCTACAATGAGCAGTTCTTC. This sequence encodes CASSYWTSASSYNEQFF. V and J are TRBV11-2 and TRBJ2-1; 9 bases align to TRBD2. J gave up 0 bases and V 4 bases, and 7 bases lay outside the gene matches. Per germline, CDR1 SGHAT and CDR2 FQNNGV. This CDR3 is built from 17 residues.

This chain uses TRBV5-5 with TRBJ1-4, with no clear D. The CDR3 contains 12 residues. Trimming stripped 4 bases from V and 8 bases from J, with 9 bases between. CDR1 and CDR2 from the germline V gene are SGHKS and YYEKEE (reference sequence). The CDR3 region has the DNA TGTGCCAGCAGCCAGGATAGGGAAAAACTGTTTTTT. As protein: CASSQDREKLFF.

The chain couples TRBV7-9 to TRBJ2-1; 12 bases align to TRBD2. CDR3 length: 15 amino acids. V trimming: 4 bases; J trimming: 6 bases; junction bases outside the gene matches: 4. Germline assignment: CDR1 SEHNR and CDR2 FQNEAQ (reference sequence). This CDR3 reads CASSSLAGGRNEQFF. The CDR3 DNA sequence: TGTGCCAGCAGCTCCCTAGCGGGAGGGCGCAATGAGCAGTTCTTC.

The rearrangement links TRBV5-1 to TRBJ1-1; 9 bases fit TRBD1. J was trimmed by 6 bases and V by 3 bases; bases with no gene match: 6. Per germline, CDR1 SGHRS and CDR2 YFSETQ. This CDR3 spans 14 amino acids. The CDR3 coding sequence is TGCGCCAGCAGCTCTACAGGGGGCTCGGCTGAAGCTTTCTTT. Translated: CASSSTGGSAEAFF.

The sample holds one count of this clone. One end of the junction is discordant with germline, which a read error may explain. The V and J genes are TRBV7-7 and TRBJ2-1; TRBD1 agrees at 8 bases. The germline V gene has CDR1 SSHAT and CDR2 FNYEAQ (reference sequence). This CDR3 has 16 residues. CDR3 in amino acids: CASSSYSGTGYNEQFF. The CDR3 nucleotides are TGTGCTAGCAGCTCCTACTCCGGGACAGGATACAATGAGCAGTTCTTC. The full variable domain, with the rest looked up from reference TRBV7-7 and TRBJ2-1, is GAGVSQSPRYKVTKRGQDVTLRCDPISSHATLYWYQQALGQGPEFLTYFNYEAQPDKSGLPSDRFSAERPEGSISTLTIQRTEQRDSAMYRCASSSYSGTGYNEQFFGPGTRLTVL.

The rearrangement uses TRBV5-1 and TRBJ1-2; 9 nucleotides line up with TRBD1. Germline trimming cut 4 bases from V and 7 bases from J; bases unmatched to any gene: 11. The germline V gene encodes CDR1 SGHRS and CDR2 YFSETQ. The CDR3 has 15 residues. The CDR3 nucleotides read TGCGCCAGCAGCATCTCGGGACAGGGAAGGGTTGGCTACACCTTC. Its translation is CASSISGQGRVGYTF.

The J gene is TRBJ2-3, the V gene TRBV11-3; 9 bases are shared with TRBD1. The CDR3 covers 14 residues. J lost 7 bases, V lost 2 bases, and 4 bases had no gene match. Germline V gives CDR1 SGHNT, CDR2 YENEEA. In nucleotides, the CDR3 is TGTGCCAGCAGCTTACGGACAGGGGACCATACGCAGTATTTT. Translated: CASSLRTGDHTQYF.

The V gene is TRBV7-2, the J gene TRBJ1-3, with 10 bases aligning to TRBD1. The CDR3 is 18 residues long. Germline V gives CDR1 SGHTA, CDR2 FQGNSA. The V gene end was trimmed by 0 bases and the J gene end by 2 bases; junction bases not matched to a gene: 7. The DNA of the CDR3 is TGTGCCAGCAGCTTAGCCGGGACAGGGGTTGGAGCTGGAAACACCATATATTTT. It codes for CASSLAGTGVGAGNTIYF.

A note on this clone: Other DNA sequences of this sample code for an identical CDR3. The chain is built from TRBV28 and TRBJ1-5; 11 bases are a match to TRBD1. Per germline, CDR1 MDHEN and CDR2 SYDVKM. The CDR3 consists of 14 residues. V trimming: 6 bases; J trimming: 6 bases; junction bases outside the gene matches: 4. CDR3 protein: CASRPGQGGQPQHF. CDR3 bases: TGTGCCAGCAGACCGGGACAGGGGGGTCAGCCCCAGCATTTT.

This CDR3 reads CAWSGTTASYEQYF. The DNA for the CDR3 is TGTGCCTGGAGTGGAACAACAGCCTCCTACGAGCAGTACTTC. V is TRBV30 and J is TRBJ2-7, with D unresolved. In germline, CDR1 is GTSNPN, CDR2 SVGIG (reference sequence). The V end lost 1 base, the J end lost 0 bases, and 10 bases lay between the germline ends. The CDR3 is 14 residues long. The variable domain in full, with the rest retrieved from reference TRBV30 and TRBJ2-7, is SQTIHQWPATLVQPVGSPLSLECTVEGTSNPNLYWYRQAAGRGLQLLFYSVGIGQISSEVPQNLSASRPQDRQFILSSKKLLLSDSGFYLCAWSGTTASYEQYFGPGTRLTVT.

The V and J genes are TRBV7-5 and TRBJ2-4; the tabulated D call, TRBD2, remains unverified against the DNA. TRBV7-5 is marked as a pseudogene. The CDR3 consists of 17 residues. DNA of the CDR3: TGTGTCAGAAGCTCCTGCGGGCGGGAGGGCCTAGAAAACATTCAGTACTTC. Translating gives CVRSSCGREGLENIQYF.

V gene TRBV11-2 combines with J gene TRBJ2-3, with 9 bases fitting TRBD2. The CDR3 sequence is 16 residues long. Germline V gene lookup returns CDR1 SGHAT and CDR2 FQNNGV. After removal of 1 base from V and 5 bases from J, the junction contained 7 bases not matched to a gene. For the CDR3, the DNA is TGTGCCAGCAGCTTAGGTAGCGGGGGCCCCCTAGATACGCAGTATTTT. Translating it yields CASSLGSGGPLDTQYF. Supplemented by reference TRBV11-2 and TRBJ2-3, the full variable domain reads EAGVAQSPRYKIIEKRQSVAFWCNPISGHATLYWYQQILGQGPKLLIQFQNNGVVDDSQLPKDRFSAERLKGVDSTLKIQPAKLEDSAVYLCASSLGSGGPLDTQYFGPGTRLTVL.

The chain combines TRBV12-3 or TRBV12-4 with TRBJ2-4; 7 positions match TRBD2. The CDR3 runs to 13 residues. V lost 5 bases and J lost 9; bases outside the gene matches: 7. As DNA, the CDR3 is TGTGCCAGCAGTCTCATAGCGGGCCGCATTCAGTACTTC. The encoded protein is CASSLIAGRIQYF.

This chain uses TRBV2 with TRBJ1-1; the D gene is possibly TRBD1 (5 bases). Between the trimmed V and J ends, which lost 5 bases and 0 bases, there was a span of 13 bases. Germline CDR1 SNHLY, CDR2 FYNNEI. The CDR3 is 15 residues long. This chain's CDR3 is CASSISTALNTEAFF. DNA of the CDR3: TGTGCCAGCAGTATCTCGACAGCCTTGAACACTGAAGCTTTCTTT.

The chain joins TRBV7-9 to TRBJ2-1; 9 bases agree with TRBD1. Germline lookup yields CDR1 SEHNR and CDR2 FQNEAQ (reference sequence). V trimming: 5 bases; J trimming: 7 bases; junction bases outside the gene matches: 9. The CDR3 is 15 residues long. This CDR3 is CASSLGQGPLNEQFF. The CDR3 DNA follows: TGTGCCAGCAGCCTCGGACAGGGGCCCCTGAATGAGCAGTTCTTC. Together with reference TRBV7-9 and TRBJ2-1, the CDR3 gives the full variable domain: DTGVSQNPRHKITKRGQNVTFRCDPISEHNRLYWYRQTLGQGPEFLTYFQNEAQLEKSRLLSDRFSAERPKGSFSTLEIQRTEQGDSAMYLCASSLGQGPLNEQFFGPGTRLTVL.

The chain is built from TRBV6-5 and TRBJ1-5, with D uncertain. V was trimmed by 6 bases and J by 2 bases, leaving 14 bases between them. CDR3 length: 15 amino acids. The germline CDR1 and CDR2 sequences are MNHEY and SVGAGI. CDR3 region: CASRLQTGGNQPQHF. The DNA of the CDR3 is TGTGCCAGCAGACTTCAAACGGGTGGCAATCAGCCCCAGCATTTT.

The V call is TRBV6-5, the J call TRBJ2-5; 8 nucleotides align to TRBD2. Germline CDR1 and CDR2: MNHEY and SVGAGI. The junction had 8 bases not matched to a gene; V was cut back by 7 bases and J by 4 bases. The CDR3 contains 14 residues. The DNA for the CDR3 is TGTGCCAGCACTACCGGGGGGGGAGTAGAGACCCAGTACTTC. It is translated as CASTTGGGVETQYF.

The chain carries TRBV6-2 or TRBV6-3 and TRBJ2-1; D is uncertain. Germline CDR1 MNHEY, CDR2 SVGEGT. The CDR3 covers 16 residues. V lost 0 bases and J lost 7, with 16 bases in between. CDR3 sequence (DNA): TGTGCCAGCAGTTACTCCCTGGGCTGGCCCGAAAATGAGCAGTTCTTC. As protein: CASSYSLGWPENEQFF.

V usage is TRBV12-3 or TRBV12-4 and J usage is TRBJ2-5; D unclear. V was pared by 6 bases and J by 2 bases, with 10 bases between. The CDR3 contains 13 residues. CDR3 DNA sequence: TGTGCCAGCAGGTGGCAGACACAAGAGACCCAGTACTTC. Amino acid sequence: CASRWQTQETQYF.